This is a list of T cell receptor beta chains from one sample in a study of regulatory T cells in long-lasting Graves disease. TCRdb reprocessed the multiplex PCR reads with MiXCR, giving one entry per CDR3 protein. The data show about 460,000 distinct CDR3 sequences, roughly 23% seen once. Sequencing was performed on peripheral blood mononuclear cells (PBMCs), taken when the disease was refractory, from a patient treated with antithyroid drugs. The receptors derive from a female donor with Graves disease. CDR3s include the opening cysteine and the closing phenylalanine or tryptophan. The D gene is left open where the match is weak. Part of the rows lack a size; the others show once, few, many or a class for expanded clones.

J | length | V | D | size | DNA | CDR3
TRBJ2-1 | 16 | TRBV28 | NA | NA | TGTGCCAGCAGTTTCGGAGGGACAAGGTCCTACAATGAGCAGTTCTTC | CASSFGGTRSYNEQFF
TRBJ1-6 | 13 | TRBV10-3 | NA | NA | TGTGCCATCAGTGAGTCTCCTAATTCACCCCTCCACTTT | CAISESPNSPLHF
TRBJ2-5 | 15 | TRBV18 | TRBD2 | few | TGTGCCAGCTCACCAAATCGGGCGGGAGCGGAGACCCAGTACTTC | CASSPNRAGAETQYF
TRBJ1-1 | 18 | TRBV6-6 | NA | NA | TGTGCCAGCAGTTACTCGATGTGGGGCAGGGGAGTCAACACTGAAGCTTTCTTT | CASSYSMWGRGVNTEAFF
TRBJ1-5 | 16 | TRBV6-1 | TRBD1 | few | TGTGCCAGCAAGCGAACCGGGACAGGGCACGATCAGCCCCAGCATTTT | CASKRTGTGHDQPQHF
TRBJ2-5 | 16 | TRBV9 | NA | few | TGTGCCAGCAGCGTAGCGTCGGGGTACGGCCAAGAGACCCAGTACTTC | CASSVASGYGQETQYF
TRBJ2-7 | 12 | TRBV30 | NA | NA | TGTGCCTGGAGCGAATGGCGGGACGAGCAGTACTTC | CAWSEWRDEQYF
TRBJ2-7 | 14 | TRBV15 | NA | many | TGTGCCACCAGCAGAGATCATGGGCAGCCCGAGCAGTACTTC | CATSRDHGQPEQYF
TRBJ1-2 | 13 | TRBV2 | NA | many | TGTGCCAGCAGTGAGGTGACGGGGAATGGCTACACCTTC | CASSEVTGNGYTF
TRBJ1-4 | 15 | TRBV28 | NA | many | TGTGCCAGCAGCTCCCTCAGGGGCGAACTTGAAAAACTGTTTTTT | CASSSLRGELEKLFF
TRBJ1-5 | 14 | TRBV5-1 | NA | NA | TGCGCCAGCGCTAATGGTCTGGGGGATCAGCCCCAGCATTTT | CASANGLGDQPQHF
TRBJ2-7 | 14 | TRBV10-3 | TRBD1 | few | TGTGCCATCAGTGGAAAGACAGGGGTCTACGAGCAGTACTTC | CAISGKTGVYEQYF
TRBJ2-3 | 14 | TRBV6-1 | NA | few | TGTGCCAGCCGAGGGGGACCTACCACAGATACGCAGTATTTT | CASRGGPTTDTQYF
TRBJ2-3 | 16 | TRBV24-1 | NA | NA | TGTGCCACCAGTGATTCCGGACTGCGACTAGAGGATACGCAGTATTTT | CATSDSGLRLEDTQYF
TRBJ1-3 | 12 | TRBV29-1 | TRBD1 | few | TGCAGCGTTGACGCAGGGGGAAACACCACATATTTT | CSVDAGGNTTYF
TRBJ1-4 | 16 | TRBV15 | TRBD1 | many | TGTGCCACCAGCAGACCGCAGGGGGGGCTAGGGGAAAAACTGTTTTTT | CATSRPQGGLGEKLFF
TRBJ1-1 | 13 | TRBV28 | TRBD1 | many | TGTGCCAGCAGTACTGGGACAGCTCTGGAGGCTTTCTTT | CASSTGTALEAFF
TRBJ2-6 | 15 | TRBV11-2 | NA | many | TGTGCCAGCAGCTTCGTTTTGGTTGGGGCCAACGTCCTGACTTTC | CASSFVLVGANVLTF
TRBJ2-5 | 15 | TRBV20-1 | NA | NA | TGCAGTGCTAGAGATCTCGGGCGGGGTTGGGAGACCCAGTACTTC | CSARDLGRGWETQYF
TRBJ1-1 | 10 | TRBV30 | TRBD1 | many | TGTGCCTGGATCGGGACAGGGGCTTTCTTT | CAWIGTGAFF
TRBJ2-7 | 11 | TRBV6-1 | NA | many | TGTGCCAGCAGTCGAAGGGACGAGCAGTACTTC | CASSRRDEQYF
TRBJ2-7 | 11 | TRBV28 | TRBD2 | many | TGTGCCAGCATCGGGAGGTACGAGCAGTACTTC | CASIGRYEQYF
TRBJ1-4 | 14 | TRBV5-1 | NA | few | TGCGCCAGCAGCCGTTCACAGGGCAATGAAAAACTGTTTTTT | CASSRSQGNEKLFF
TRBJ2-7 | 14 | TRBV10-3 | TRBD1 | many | TGTGCCATCAGCCGGACAGGGTCGGTCTACGAGCAGTACTTC | CAISRTGSVYEQYF
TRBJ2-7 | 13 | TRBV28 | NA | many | TGTGCCAGCAGTTCTGGACACACCTACGAGCAGTACTTC | CASSSGHTYEQYF
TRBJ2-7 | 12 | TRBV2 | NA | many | TGTGCCAGCATGGACAGCTCCTACGAGCAGTACTTC | CASMDSSYEQYF
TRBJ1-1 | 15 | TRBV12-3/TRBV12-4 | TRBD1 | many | TGTGCCAGCAGTCGACAGGGGGTCTCGACCACTGAAGCTTTCTTT | CASSRQGVSTTEAFF
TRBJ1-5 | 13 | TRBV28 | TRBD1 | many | TGTGCCAGCACCCAGGGGGCCAATCAGCCCCAGCATTTT | CASTQGANQPQHF
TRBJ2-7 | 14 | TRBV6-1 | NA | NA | TGTGCCAGCAGTGAATGGCGGGATGCCTACGAGCAGTACTTC | CASSEWRDAYEQYF
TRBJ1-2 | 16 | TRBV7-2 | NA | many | TGTGCCAGCAGCTTAAACCCCCTGGTTACCAACTATGGCTACACCTTC | CASSLNPLVTNYGYTF
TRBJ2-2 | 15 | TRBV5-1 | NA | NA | TGCGCCAGCAGCAGGGACGGTCCGAACACCGGGGAGCTGTTTTTT | CASSRDGPNTGELFF
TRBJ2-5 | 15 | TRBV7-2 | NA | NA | TGTGCCAGCAGCTTACGGTGGGGGGTCGGGGAGACCCAGTACTTC | CASSLRWGVGETQYF
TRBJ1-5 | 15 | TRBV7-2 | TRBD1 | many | TGTGCCAGCAGCTTAGCCAAGACAGGGGATCAGCCCCAGCATTTT | CASSLAKTGDQPQHF
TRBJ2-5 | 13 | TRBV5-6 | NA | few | TGTGCCAGCAGCCAAGAGCTAATAGAGACCCAGTACTTC | CASSQELIETQYF
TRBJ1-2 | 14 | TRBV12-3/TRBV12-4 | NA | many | TGTGCCAGCAGCCTACGGGCTCTGGGCTATGGCTACACCTTC | CASSLRALGYGYTF
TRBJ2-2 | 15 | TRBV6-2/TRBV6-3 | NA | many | TGTGCCAGCAGAAGGATGGATCGGGACACCGGGGAGCTGTTTTTT | CASRRMDRDTGELFF
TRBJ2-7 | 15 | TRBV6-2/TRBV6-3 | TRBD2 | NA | TGTGCCAGCAGACGGGGGACTAGCGGTCCCTACGAGCAGTACTTC | CASRRGTSGPYEQYF
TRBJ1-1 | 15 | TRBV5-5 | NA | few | TGTGCCAGCAGATTGGGCCTTACCATGAACACTGAAGCTTTCTTT | CASRLGLTMNTEAFF
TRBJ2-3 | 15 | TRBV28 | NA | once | TGTGCCAGCAGTTTATGGGGAATGGAAACAGATACGCAGTATTTT | CASSLWGMETDTQYF
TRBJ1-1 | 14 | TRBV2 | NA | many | TGTGCCAGCAACACACAGGGAGCGAACACTGAAGCTTTCTTT | CASNTQGANTEAFF
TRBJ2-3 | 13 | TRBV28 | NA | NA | TGTGCCAGCAGTTTACGGTTGTCAGATACGCAGTATTTT | CASSLRLSDTQYF